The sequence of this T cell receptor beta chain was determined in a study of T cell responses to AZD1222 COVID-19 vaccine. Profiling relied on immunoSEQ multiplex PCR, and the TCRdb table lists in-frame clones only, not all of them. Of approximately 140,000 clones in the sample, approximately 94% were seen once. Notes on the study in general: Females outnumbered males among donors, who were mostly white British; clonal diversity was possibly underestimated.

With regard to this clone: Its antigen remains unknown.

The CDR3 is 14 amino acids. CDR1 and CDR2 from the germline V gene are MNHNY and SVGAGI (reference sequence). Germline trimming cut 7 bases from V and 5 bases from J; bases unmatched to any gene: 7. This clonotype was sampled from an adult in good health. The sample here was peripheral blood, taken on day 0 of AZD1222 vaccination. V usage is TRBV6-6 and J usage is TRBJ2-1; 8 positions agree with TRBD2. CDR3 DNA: TGTGCCAGCAAGACGGGGGGGGCCAACAATGAGCAGTTCTTC. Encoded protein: CASKTGGANNEQFF.